Shown below are 18 T cell receptor beta chains from a single sample sequenced in a study of blood T cell repertoires in COVID-19. This table comes from immunoSEQ multiplex PCR, and its TCRdb copy is limited to in-frame clones, with some not included. The repertoire has under 200,000 clones, approximately 84% of them found once; the top ten carry around 7%. Specimen: PBMCs or T cells enriched from blood (not recorded which). These receptors were obtained from a woman between 50 and 59 years old who had recovered from COVID-19.

The V and J genes are TRBV28 and TRBJ1-5; 7 bases agree with TRBD1. The V gene's germline CDR1 is MDHEN and CDR2 SYDVKM. The ends lost 8 bases at V and 3 bases at J; junction bases unmatched: 4. The CDR3 loop spans 13 amino acids. The CDR3 DNA sequence: TGTGCCAGCGTGACAGGGAACAATCAGCCCCAGCATTTT. Translating gives CASVTGNNQPQHF. Using reference TRBV28 and TRBJ1-5 for the parts outside the CDR3, the full variable domain is DVKVTQSSRYLVKRTGEKVFLECVQDMDHENMFWYRQDPGLGLRLIYFSYDVKMKEKGDIPEGYSVSREKKERFSLILESASTNQTSMYLCASVTGNNQPQHFGDGTRLSIL.

The V gene is TRBV19, the J gene TRBJ1-5, with 9 bases matching TRBD1. CDR1 LNHDA and CDR2 SQIVND come from the germline V gene (reference sequence). With 4 bases clipped from V and 1 base from J, the junction kept 8 bases outside the gene matches. This CDR3 is 17 amino acids long. The DNA for the CDR3 is TGTGCCAGTAGTAGGCGGACAGGGGACCCAAGCAATCAGCCCCAGCATTTT. It encodes CASSRRTGDPSNQPQHF.

This chain joins TRBV5-1 and TRBJ2-6; TRBD2 matches at 12 bases. Germline V gene data show CDR1 as SGHRS and CDR2 as YFSETQ. V was clipped by 4 bases and J by 0 bases; unmatched bases: 5. CDR3 length: 18 amino acids. The CDR3 sequence is CASSAGLAGSSGANVLTF. DNA of the CDR3: TGCGCCAGCAGCGCGGGACTAGCGGGCTCCTCTGGGGCCAACGTCCTGACTTTC.

The gene calls are TRBV11-2 and TRBJ2-2, with D possibly being TRBD1 (6 bases). The length of the CDR3 is 17 residues. Per the germline V gene, CDR1 is SGHAT and CDR2 is FQNNGV. Trimming shortened V by 4 bases and J by 6 bases, and 21 bases separated the two germline ends. The CDR3 protein is CASSSITGTTGAGELFF. CDR3 bases: TGTGCCAGCAGCTCCATAACCGGGACAACGGGCGCCGGGGAGCTGTTTTTT.

CDR3 nucleotide sequence: TGTGCCAGCAGTTACTCTGGGACATATGGTGGCTACACCTTC. Translating gives CASSYSGTYGGYTF. J is TRBJ1-2 and V is TRBV6-5; possible D gene TRBD1, 6 bases. Trimming shortened V by 0 bases and J by 7 bases, and 12 bases separated the two germline ends. The V gene's germline CDR1 is MNHEY and CDR2 SVGAGI. This CDR3 contains 14 residues.

J is TRBJ1-5 and V is TRBV6-5, with D tentatively TRBD1 (5 bases). V lost 6 bases and J lost 8, with 8 bases in between. Per the germline V gene, CDR1 is MNHEY and CDR2 is SVGAGI. The CDR3 runs 11 residues. The CDR3: CASRGGEPQHF. CDR3 sequence (DNA): TGTGCCAGCAGGGGGGGGGAGCCCCAGCATTTT.

The chain uses TRBV5-8 and TRBJ2-1, with 11 positions matching TRBD2. CDR1 is SGHTS and CDR2 is YDEGEE in the germline V gene. The ends lost 2 bases at V and 5 bases at J; junction bases unmatched: 9. This CDR3 region has 17 residues. The CDR3, as DNA: TGTGCCAGCAGCTTTGTATCTAGCGGGAGGAGTAACAATGAGCAGTTCTTC. It specifies CASSFVSSGRSNNEQFF.

As DNA, the CDR3 is TGTGCCAGCAGCTTCCTCCGGGACAGAGCAAATTCACCCCTCCACTTT. Encoded protein: CASSFLRDRANSPLHF. The genes are TRBV27 and TRBJ1-6, with 7 bases that match TRBD1. Germline lookup yields CDR1 MNHEY and CDR2 SMNVEV (reference sequence). V lost 6 bases and J lost 7; bases outside the gene matches: 12. The CDR3 totals 16 residues.

This clone appeared once. The chain couples TRBV7-9 to TRBJ2-1, with 12 bases that match TRBD2. Looked up from germline, CDR1 is SEHNR and CDR2 is FQNEAQ (reference sequence). This CDR3 spans 15 amino acids. Trimming cost V 5 bases and J 9 bases; bases outside gene matches: 8. CDR3 sequence reads: CASSPRLAGVGEQFF. The CDR3, as DNA: TGTGCCAGCAGCCCGAGACTAGCGGGAGTAGGTGAGCAGTTCTTC.

V and J are TRBV7-8 and TRBJ1-2, with a possible D match to TRBD1 (5 bases). V shed 4 bases and J shed 5 bases, with 20 bases lying between them. CDR3 size: 16 residues. Germline loops: CDR1 SGHVS, CDR2 FQNEAQ. This CDR3 reads CASSSDHRWGGYGYTF. CDR3 in DNA: TGTGCCAGCAGCTCCGATCACAGGTGGGGAGGATATGGCTACACCTTC.

The gene calls are TRBV11-2 and TRBJ1-2; D perhaps matches TRBD1 (6 bases). The germline V gene has CDR1 SGHAT and CDR2 FQNNGV. The CDR3 covers 12 residues. V lost 5 bases and J lost 5, with 9 bases in between. The CDR3 loop is CASSQTGYGYTF. CDR3 nucleotides: TGTGCCAGCAGCCAAACAGGGTATGGCTACACCTTC.

This clone was seen a single time. The chain employs TRBV7-2 and TRBJ2-7; the D gene is possibly TRBD1 (5 bases). The CDR3 covers 15 residues. Deletions cut 1 base from V and 3 bases from J, with 13 bases between. Germline V lookup: CDR1 SGHTA, CDR2 FQGNSA. CDR3 amino acids: CASSLVGTGFYEQYF. CDR3 DNA sequence: TGTGCCAGCAGCTTAGTCGGTACAGGATTCTACGAGCAGTACTTC.

CDR3 sequence: CAWRAAGVYEQYF. In nucleotides, the CDR3 is TGTGCCTGGAGAGCCGCAGGGGTTTACGAGCAGTACTTC. The chain carries TRBV30 and TRBJ2-7; D may be TRBD1 (6 bases). Germline CDR1 reads GTSNPN; CDR2 reads SVGIG (reference sequence). This CDR3 is built from 13 residues. V was trimmed by 3 bases and J by 4 bases, leaving 13 bases between them.

The V and J genes are TRBV2 and TRBJ1-5; TRBD1 matches 8 bases. Germline values: CDR1 SNHLY, CDR2 FYNNEI. The trim removed 7 bases at V and 5 bases at J, leaving 10 bases unmatched. This CDR3 has 15 residues. CDR3 region: CASTPRAGGDQPQHF. The CDR3 DNA sequence: TGTGCCAGCACCCCCCGGGCAGGGGGCGATCAGCCCCAGCATTTT.

This chain uses TRBV7-9 with TRBJ2-3; TRBD1 is a possible D gene (5 bases). Germline V gene sequence: CDR1 SEHNR, CDR2 FQNEAQ (reference sequence). V was cut by 1 base and J by 1 base, with 9 bases left in between. CDR3 size: 15 residues. This CDR3 is CASSLGRGRTDTQYF. CDR3 sequence (DNA): TGTGCCAGCAGCTTAGGTAGGGGCCGCACAGATACGCAGTATTTT.

This clone was found many times. V is TRBV5-1 and J is TRBJ2-5; D perhaps matches TRBD2 (5 bases). The CDR3 is 13 residues long. Germline CDR1 is SGHRS and CDR2 is YFSETQ. V lost 1 base and J lost 8, with 12 bases in between. CDR3 coding DNA: TGCGCCAGCAGCTTGTTCGGGATTGGAACCCAGTACTTC. Translation gives CASSLFGIGTQYF.

The rearrangement links TRBV29-1 to TRBJ2-1, with 7 positions matching TRBD2. V gave up 4 bases and J gave up 2 bases; unmatched junction bases: 5. This CDR3 contains 14 residues. Germline assignment: CDR1 SQVTM and CDR2 ANQGSEA. CDR3 residues: CSVALAAPYNEQFF. CDR3 coding DNA: TGCAGCGTTGCCCTAGCGGCCCCCTACAATGAGCAGTTCTTC.

The chain couples TRBV10-3 to TRBJ1-1; maybe TRBD1 (5 bases). CDR3 length: 14 amino acids. Trimming cost V 4 bases and J 1 base, with 10 bases left between them. Germline lookup yields CDR1 ENHRY and CDR2 SYGVKD. As DNA, the CDR3 is TGTGCCATCAGTGGAGGACATGCGAACACTGAAGCTTTCTTT. It specifies CAISGGHANTEAFF.